The T cell receptor (beta chain) under discussion was sequenced for a study of blood T cell repertoires in COVID-19. Study background: The United States, Italy and Spain provided the acute and convalescent COVID-19 samples. T cells, B-cell-depleted T cells, or PBMCs provided the cDNA or gDNA that served as material.

Original processing methods: The assay estimated nucleated cells by amplifying reference gene primers. Produced via immunoSEQ multiplex PCR; TCRdb's table is partial and in-frame only. That table gives V, J and clone size, and the DNA gave D and trimming. The repertoire holds approximately 300,000 clones, with around 87% as singletons. This clonotype was sampled from a woman between 50 and 59 years old with active or convalescent COVID-19. Sequenced: peripheral blood.

The CDR3 reads CSVEGSAGGTYNEQFF. The CDR3 coding sequence is TGCAGCGTTGAAGGGTCGGCGGGAGGAACTTACAATGAGCAGTTCTTC. The J gene is TRBJ2-1, the V gene TRBV29-1, with 8 bases lining up with TRBD2. This CDR3 is 16 amino acids long. V dropped 1 base and J dropped 4; count of bases not matched to a gene: 9. Germline V gene sequence: CDR1 SQVTM, CDR2 ANQGSEA.